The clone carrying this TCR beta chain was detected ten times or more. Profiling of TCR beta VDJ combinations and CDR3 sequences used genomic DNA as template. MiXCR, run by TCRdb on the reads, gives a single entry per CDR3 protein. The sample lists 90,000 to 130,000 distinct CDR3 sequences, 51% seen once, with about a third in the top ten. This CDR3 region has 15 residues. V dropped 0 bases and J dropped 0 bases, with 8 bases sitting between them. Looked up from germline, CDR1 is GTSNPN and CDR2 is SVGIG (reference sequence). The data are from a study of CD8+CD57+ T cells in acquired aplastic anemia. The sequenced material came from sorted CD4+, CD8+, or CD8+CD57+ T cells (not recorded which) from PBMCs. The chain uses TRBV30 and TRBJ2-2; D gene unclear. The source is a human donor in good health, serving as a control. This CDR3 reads CAWSVFGSNTGELFF. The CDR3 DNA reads TGTGCCTGGAGTGTATTCGGTTCGAACACCGGGGAGCTGTTTTTT.